This TCR beta chain stems from a study of memory CD4+ T cells and cytomegalovirus serostatus. Broader study findings: CD4+ memory repertoires contained about 40% of the roughly 160 reported CMV TCRbeta sequences.

As regards this clone: Its antigen is unidentified.

In the original analysis: After removing out-of-frame reads, approximately 2.2 million distinct TCRbeta sequences remained. Clones were sequenced by immunoSEQ multiplex PCR, and TCRdb holds only the in-frame ones, with some missing. Clone size and the V and J calls come from that table; the DNA yielded D and trimming. The table shows under 40,000 clones, with 79% occurring only once. The sort gate was single viable CD3+CD4+CD8-CD45RO+ cells for memory CD4+ T cells. CD4+ T cells were isolated by positive magnetic selection. V shed 1 base, J shed 5 bases, and the junction held 4 bases outside the gene matches. CDR1 is SGHTA and CDR2 is FQGNSA in the germline V gene. The CDR3 loop spans 14 amino acids.

Sample: memory CD4+ T cells from blood. The V and J genes are TRBV7-2 and TRBJ2-7, with 8 bases lining up with TRBD1. The sequence was obtained from an adult in good health and CMV-seropositive. DNA for the CDR3: TGTGCCAGCAGCTTAGGGACAGGGAACCACGAGCAGTACTTC. It encodes CASSLGTGNHEQYF.